Sequencing of this T cell receptor (beta chain) was carried out in a study of blood T cell repertoires in COVID-19. The wider study: PBMCs, B-cell-depleted T cells, or T cells provided the cDNA or gDNA that made up the material.

Methods used by the authors: The authors estimated nucleated cell counts from reference gene primer amplification. Some clones are missing from TCRdb's copy, which holds only in-frame ones; the method was immunoSEQ multiplex PCR. The DNA was the basis for D and trimming; V, J and clone size are from that table. The table lists 50,000 or so clones, 91% of them singletons. This clone was seen just once. The trim removed 0 bases at V and 9 bases at J, leaving 2 bases unmatched. The CDR3 loop spans 14 amino acids. Per germline, CDR1 GTSNPN and CDR2 SVGIG (reference sequence). The gene calls are TRBV30 and TRBJ1-6; TRBD1 aligns across 10 bases. This receptor was obtained from a man between 65 and 85 years old with active COVID-19. Sample: peripheral blood. The CDR3 DNA follows: TGTGCCTGGAGTGTAGGGACAGGGGCTTCACCCCTCCACTTT. Its translation is CAWSVGTGASPLHF.